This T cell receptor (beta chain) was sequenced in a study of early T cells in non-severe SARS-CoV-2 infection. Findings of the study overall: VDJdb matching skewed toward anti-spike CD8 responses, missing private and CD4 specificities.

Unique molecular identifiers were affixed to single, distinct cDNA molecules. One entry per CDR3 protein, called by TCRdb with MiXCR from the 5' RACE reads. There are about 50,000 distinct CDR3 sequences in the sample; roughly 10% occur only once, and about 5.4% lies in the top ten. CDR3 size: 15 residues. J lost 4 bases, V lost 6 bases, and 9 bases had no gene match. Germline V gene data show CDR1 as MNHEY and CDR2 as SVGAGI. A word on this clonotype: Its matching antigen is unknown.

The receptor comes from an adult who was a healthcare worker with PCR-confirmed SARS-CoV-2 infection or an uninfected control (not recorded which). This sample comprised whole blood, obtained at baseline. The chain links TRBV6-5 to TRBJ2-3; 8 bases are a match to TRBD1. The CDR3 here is CASSRTGRLADTQYF. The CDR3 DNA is TGTGCCAGCAGCCGGACAGGGCGTTTGGCAGATACGCAGTATTTT.